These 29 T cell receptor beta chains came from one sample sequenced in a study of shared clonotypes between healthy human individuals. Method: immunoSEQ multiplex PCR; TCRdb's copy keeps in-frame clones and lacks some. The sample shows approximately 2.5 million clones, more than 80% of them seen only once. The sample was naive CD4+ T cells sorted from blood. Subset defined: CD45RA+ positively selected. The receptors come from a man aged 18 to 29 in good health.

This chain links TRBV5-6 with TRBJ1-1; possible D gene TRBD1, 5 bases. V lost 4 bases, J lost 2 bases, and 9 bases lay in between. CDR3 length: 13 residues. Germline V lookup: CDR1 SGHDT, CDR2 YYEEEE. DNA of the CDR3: TGTGCCAGCAGCATAGACAGTAACACTGAAGCTTTCTTT. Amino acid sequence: CASSIDSNTEAFF.

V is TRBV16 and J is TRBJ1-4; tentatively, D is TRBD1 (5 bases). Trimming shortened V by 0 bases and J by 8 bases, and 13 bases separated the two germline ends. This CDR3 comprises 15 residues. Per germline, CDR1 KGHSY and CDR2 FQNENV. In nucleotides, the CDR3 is TGTGCCAGCAGCCAATCGGCCGGGGAGGGGGAAAAACTGTTTTTT. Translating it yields CASSQSAGEGEKLFF.

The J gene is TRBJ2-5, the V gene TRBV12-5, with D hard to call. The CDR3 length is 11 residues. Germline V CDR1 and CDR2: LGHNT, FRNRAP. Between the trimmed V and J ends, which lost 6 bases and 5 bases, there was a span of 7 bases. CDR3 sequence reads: CASGRAETQYF. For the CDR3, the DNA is TGTGCTAGTGGACGGGCCGAGACCCAGTACTTC.

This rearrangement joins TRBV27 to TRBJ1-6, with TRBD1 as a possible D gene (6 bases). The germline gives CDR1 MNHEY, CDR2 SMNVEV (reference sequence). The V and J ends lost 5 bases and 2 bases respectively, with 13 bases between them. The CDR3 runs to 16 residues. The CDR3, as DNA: TGTGCCAGCAGTCGCACAGGGCTGACCTATAATTCACCCCTCCACTTT. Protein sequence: CASSRTGLTYNSPLHF.

DNA for the CDR3: TGTGCCAGCAGTTTTTGGGGGCTTGCGGGGGACGGAGTTGAGCAGTTCTTC. Translated, it gives CASSFWGLAGDGVEQFF. This sequence joins TRBV28 and TRBJ2-1; possibly TRBD2 for D (7 bases). The CDR3 length is 17 residues. Trimming shortened V by 3 bases and J by 9 bases, and 24 bases separated the two germline ends. Per germline, CDR1 MDHEN and CDR2 SYDVKM.

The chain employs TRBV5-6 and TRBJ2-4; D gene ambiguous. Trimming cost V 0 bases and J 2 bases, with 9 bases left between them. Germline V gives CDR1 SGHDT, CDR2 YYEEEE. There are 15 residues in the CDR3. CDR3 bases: TGTGCCAGCAGCTTGGTCCACCCGACCAAAAACATTCAGTACTTC. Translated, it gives CASSLVHPTKNIQYF.

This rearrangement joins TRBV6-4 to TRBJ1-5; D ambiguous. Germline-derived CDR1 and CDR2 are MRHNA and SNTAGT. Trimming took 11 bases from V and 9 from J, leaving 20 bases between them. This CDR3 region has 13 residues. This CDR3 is CALFTQDPRPQHF. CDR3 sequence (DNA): TGTGCCCTTTTTACTCAAGATCCACGGCCCCAGCATTTT.

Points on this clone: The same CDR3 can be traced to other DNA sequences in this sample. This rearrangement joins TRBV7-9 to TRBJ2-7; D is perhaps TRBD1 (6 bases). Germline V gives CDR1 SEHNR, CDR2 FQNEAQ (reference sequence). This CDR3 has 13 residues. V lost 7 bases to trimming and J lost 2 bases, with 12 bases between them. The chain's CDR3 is CASNPQGPYEQYF. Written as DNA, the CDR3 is TGTGCCAGCAACCCACAGGGTCCCTACGAGCAGTACTTC.

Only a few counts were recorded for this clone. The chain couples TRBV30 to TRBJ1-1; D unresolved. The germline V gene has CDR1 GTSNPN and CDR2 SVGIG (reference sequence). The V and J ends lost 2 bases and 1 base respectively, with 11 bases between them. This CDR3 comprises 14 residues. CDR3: CAWSLEVPNTEAFF. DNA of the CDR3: TGTGCCTGGAGTCTCGAGGTGCCGAACACTGAAGCTTTCTTT. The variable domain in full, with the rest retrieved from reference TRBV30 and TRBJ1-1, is SQTIHQWPATLVQPVGSPLSLECTVEGTSNPNLYWYRQAAGRGLQLLFYSVGIGQISSEVPQNLSASRPQDRQFILSSKKLLLSDSGFYLCAWSLEVPNTEAFFGQGTRLTVV.

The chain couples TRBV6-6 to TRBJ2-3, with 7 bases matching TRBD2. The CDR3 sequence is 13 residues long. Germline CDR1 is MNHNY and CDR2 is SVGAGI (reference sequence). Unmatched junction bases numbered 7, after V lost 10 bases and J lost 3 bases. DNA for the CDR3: TGTGCCACCCTACGGGACTATACAGATACGCAGTATTTT. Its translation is CATLRDYTDTQYF.

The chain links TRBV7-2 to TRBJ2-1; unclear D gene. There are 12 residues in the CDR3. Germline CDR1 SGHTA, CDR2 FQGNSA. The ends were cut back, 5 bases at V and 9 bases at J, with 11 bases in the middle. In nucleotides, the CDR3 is TGTGCCAGCAGCGCCGCCGTCGGTGAGCAGTTCTTC. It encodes CASSAAVGEQFF.

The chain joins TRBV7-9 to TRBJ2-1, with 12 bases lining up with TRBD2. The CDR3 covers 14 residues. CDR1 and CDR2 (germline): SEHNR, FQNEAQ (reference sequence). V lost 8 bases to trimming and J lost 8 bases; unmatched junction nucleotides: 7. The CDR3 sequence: CASLRLAGDHEQFF. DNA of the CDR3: TGTGCCAGCCTACGACTAGCGGGAGACCATGAGCAGTTCTTC.

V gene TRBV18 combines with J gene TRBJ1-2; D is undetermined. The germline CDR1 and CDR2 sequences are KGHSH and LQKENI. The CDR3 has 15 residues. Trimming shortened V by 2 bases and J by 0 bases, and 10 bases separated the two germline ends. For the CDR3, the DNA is TGTGCCAGCTCACCAATGGAGCTACCTAACTATGGCTACACCTTC. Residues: CASSPMELPNYGYTF.

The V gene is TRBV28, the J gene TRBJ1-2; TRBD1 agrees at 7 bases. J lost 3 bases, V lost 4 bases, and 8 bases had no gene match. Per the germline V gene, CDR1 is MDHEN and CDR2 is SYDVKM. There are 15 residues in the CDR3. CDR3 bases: TGTGCCAGCAGTTCGACCAGGGGGGGTCACTATGGCTACACCTTC. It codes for CASSSTRGGHYGYTF.

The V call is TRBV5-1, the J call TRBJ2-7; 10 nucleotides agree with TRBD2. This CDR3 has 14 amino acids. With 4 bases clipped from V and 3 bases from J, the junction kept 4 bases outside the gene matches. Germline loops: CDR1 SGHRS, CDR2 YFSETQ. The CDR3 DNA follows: TGCGCCAGCAGCCAGCGGGGGGGATACTACGAGCAGTACTTC. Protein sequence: CASSQRGGYYEQYF.

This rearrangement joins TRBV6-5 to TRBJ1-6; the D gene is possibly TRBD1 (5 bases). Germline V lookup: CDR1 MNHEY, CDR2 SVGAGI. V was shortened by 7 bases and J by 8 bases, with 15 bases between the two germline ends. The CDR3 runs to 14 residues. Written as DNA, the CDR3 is TGTGCCAGCAATCCTCTGGGGGGGGATTCACCCCTCCACTTT. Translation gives CASNPLGGDSPLHF.

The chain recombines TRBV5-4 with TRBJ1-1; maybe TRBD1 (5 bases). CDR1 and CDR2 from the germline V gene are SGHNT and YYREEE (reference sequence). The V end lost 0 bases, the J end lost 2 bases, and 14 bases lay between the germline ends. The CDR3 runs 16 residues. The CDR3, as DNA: TGTGCCAGCAGCTTGGGTATGGGGACCTTAAACACTGAAGCTTTCTTT. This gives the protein CASSLGMGTLNTEAFF.

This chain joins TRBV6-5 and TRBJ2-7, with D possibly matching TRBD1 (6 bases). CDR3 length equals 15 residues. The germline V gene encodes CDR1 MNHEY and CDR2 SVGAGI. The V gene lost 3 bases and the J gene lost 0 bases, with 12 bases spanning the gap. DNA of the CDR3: TGTGCCAGCAGTTATGTACAGGGCTACTCCTACGAGCAGTACTTC. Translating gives CASSYVQGYSYEQYF.

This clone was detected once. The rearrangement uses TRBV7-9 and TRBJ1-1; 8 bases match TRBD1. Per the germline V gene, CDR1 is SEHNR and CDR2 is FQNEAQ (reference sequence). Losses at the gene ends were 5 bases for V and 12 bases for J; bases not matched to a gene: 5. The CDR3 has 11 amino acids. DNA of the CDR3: TGTGCCAGCAGCCTGACAGGGGAGTCTTTCTTT. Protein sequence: CASSLTGESFF.

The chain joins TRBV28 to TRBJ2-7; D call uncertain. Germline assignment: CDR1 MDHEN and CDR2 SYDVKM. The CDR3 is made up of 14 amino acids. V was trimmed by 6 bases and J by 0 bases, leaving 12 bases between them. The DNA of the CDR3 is TGTGCCAGCAGCTCAAGGACGCCCTCCTACGAGCAGTACTTC. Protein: CASSSRTPSYEQYF. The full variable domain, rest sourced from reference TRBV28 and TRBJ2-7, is DVKVTQSSRYLVKRTGEKVFLECVQDMDHENMFWYRQDPGLGLRLIYFSYDVKMKEKGDIPEGYSVSREKKERFSLILESASTNQTSMYLCASSSRTPSYEQYFGPGTRLTVT.

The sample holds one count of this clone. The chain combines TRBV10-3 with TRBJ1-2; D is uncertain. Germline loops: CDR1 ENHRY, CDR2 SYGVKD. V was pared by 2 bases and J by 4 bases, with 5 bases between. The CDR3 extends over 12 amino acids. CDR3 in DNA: TGTGCCATCAGTGAGCTTCCCTATGGCTACACCTTC. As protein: CAISELPYGYTF.

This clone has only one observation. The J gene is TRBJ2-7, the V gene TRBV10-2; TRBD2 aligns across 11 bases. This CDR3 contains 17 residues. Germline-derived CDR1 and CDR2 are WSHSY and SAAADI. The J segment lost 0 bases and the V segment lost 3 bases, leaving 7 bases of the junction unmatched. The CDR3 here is CASSDFPSGGSSYEQYF. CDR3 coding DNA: TGCGCCAGCAGTGATTTTCCTAGCGGGGGGAGCTCCTACGAGCAGTACTTC.

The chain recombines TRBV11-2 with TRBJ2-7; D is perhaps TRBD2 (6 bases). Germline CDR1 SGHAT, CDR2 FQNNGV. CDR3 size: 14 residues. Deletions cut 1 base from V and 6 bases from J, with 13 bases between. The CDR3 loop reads CASSLGGGSSEQYF. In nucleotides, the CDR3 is TGTGCCAGCAGCTTAGGCGGAGGGAGCTCCGAGCAGTACTTC. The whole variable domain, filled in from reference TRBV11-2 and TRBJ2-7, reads EAGVAQSPRYKIIEKRQSVAFWCNPISGHATLYWYQQILGQGPKLLIQFQNNGVVDDSQLPKDRFSAERLKGVDSTLKIQPAKLEDSAVYLCASSLGGGSSEQYFGPGTRLTVT.

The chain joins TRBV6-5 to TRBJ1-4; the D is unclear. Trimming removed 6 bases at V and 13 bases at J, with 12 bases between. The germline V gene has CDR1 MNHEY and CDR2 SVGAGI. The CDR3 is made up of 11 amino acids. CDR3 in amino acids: CASSNTVGLFF. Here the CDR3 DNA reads TGTGCCAGCAGCAATACGGTAGGACTGTTTTTT.

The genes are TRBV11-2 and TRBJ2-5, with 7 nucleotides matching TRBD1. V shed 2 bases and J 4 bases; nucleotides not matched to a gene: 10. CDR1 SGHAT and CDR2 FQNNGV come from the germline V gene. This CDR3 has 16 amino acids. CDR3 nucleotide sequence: TGTGCCAGCAGCTTACGAATACAGGGGACGCGAGAGACCCAGTACTTC. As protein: CASSLRIQGTRETQYF.

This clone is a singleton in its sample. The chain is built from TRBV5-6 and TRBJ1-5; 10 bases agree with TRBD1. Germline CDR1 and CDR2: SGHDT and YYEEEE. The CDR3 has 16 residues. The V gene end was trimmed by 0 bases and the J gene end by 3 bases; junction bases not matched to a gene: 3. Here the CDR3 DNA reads TGTGCCAGCAGCTTGGGGGGACAGGGGCTCAATCAGCCCCAGCATTTT. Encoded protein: CASSLGGQGLNQPQHF.

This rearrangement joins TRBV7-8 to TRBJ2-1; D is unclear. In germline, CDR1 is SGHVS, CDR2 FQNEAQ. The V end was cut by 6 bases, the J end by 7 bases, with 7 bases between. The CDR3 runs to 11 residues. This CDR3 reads CASSRVNEQFF. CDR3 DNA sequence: TGTGCCAGCAGTCGGGTTAATGAGCAGTTCTTC.

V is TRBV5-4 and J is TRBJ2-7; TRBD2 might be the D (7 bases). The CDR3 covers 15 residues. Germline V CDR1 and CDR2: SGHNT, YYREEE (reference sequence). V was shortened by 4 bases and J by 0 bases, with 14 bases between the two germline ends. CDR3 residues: CASSPKGGFSYEQYF. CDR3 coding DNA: TGTGCCAGCAGCCCAAAGGGGGGGTTCTCCTACGAGCAGTACTTC.

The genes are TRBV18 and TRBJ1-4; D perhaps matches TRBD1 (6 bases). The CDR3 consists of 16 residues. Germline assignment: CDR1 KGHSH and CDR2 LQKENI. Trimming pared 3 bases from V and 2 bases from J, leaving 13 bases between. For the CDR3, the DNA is TGTGCCAGCTCACCCCTCGAGACAGGCACTAATGAAAAACTGTTTTTT. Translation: CASSPLETGTNEKLFF. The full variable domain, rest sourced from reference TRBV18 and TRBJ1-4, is NAGVMQNPRHLVRRRGQEARLRCSPMKGHSHVYWYRQLPEEGLKFMVYLQKENIIDESGMPKERFSAEFPKEGPSILRIQQVVRGDSAAYFCASSPLETGTNEKLFFGSGTQLSVL.